The rows below give T cell receptor beta chains drawn from one sample of a study of blood T cell repertoires in COVID-19. Profiling relied on immunoSEQ multiplex PCR, and the TCRdb table lists in-frame clones only, not all of them. This table holds 130,000 to 150,000 clones, 70% to 90% found once. The sample taken for sequencing was peripheral blood. The receptors derive from a woman in her fifties or sixties with acute or convalescent COVID-19. Each CDR3 is given with its conserved first and last residue. Each record gives: D gene, J gene, V gene, clone size, CDR3 protein, CDR3 DNA. A D gene is named only where the DNA matches it firmly. A row's size may be missing; if present it is once, few, many or a size class.

>-|TRBJ2-4|TRBV4-1|few
CASSQDLGLLAKNIQYF
TGCGCCAGCAGCCAAGATCTGGGGCTACTAGCCAAAAACATTCAGTACTTC
>-|TRBJ2-5|TRBV5-1|-
CASSLDLSETQYF
TGCGCCAGCAGCTTGGATCTCTCGGAGACCCAGTACTTC
>TRBD1|TRBJ2-1|TRBV6-5|-
CASRDDRGGHNEQFF
TGTGCCAGCAGGGATGACAGGGGTGGGCACAATGAGCAGTTCTTC
>TRBD1|TRBJ1-2|TRBV10-3|-
CAISDPGQGFRYTF
TGTGCCATCAGTGACCCGGGACAGGGTTTTCGCTACACCTTC
>TRBD2|TRBJ2-1|TRBV5-4|-
CASSRLLSGGNWDEQFF
TGTGCCAGCAGCAGACTCCTAAGCGGGGGGAACTGGGATGAGCAGTTCTTC
>-|TRBJ1-3|TRBV9|-
CASSPDGASGNTIYF
TGTGCCAGCAGCCCCGATGGGGCTTCTGGAAACACCATATATTTT
>TRBD1|TRBJ2-5|TRBV7-8|-
CASSQGTGGPETQYF
TGTGCCAGCAGCCAGGGGACAGGGGGCCCGGAGACCCAGTACTTC
>TRBD1|TRBJ1-4|TRBV6-5|-
CASSTQTGGNEKLFF
TGTGCCAGCAGTACTCAGACAGGGGGAAATGAAAAACTGTTTTTT
>TRBD1|TRBJ1-2|TRBV19|-
CASSTRDRANYGYTF
TGTGCCAGTAGTACCCGGGACAGAGCTAACTATGGCTACACCTTC
>TRBD1|TRBJ1-5|TRBV19|-
CASSGTVGNQPQHF
TGTGCCAGTAGTGGGACAGTCGGCAATCAGCCCCAGCATTTT
>-|TRBJ2-5|TRBV21-1|-
CASSKVGQEETQYF
TGTGCCAGCAGCAAAGTGGGACAGGAAGAGACCCAGTACTTC
>-|TRBJ1-2|TRBV27|once
CASSLSHGGLGDGYTF
TGTGCCAGCAGTTTATCCCACGGGGGGCTGGGGGATGGCTACACCTTC
>-|TRBJ2-7|TRBV21-1|-
CASSPGTALVYEQYF
TGTGCCAGCAGCCCCGGGACAGCGCTCGTTTACGAGCAGTACTTC
>-|TRBJ1-1|TRBV10-2|once
CASRLDRSAYTEAFF
TGCGCCAGCAGACTTGACAGGTCGGCGTACACTGAAGCTTTCTTT
>TRBD2|TRBJ2-1|TRBV18|-
CASSPRTSGVDEQFF
TGTGCCAGCTCACCTAGGACTAGCGGGGTCGATGAGCAGTTCTTC
>TRBD1|TRBJ1-2|TRBV19|-
CATRQGLNYGYTF
TGTGCCACAAGACAGGGGTTAAACTATGGCTACACCTTC
>-|TRBJ2-1|TRBV6-1|many
CASSEVASPWSYNEQFF
TGTGCCAGCAGTGAAGTTGCAAGCCCTTGGTCCTACAATGAGCAGTTCTTC
>TRBD1|TRBJ2-7|TRBV19|-
CASSSGTGVYEQYF
TGTGCCAGTAGTTCCGGGACAGGGGTCTACGAGCAGTACTTC
>-|TRBJ1-5|TRBV28|-
CASSPDTQPQHF
TGTGCCAGCTCCCCGGACACCCAGCCCCAGCATTTT
>TRBD1|TRBJ1-1|TRBV7-6|-
CASSLGQGVNTEAFF
TGTGCCAGCAGCTTAGGACAGGGAGTGAACACTGAAGCTTTCTTT
>-|TRBJ2-7|TRBV7-9|-
CASSPGGERAYEQYF
TGTGCCAGCAGCCCCGGAGGTGAACGGGCCTACGAGCAGTACTTC